The rows below give T cell receptor beta chains drawn from one sample of a study of neurological immune-mediated disorders. TCRdb ran MiXCR on the 5' RACE reads and lists one entry per CDR3 protein. The sample gives 45,000 or so distinct CDR3 sequences, roughly 3% of which show up once; more than 13% is in the top ten. Sample: PBMCs. The source of these receptors is a woman between 45 and 60 years old with multiple sclerosis. CDR3s include the opening cysteine and the closing phenylalanine or tryptophan. Fields, in order: V gene, D gene, J gene, clone size, CDR3 protein, CDR3 DNA. D genes are given only for firm matches. The size entry is marked missing in some rows and otherwise reads once, few, many or a size class.

v_gene: TRBV24-1
d_gene: TRBD1
j_gene: TRBJ2-5
abundance: many
CDR3aa: CATKEWKTGLQETQYF
CDR3nt: TGTGCCACAAAGGAGTGGAAGACAGGGCTTCAAGAGACCCAGTACTTC

v_gene: TRBV12-3/TRBV12-4
d_gene: TRBD1
j_gene: TRBJ2-4
abundance: many
CDR3aa: CASSPGTANAKNIQYF
CDR3nt: TGTGCCAGCAGTCCGGGGACAGCGAACGCCAAAAACATTCAGTACTTC

v_gene: TRBV20-1
d_gene: TRBD2
j_gene: TRBJ2-1
abundance: many
CDR3aa: CSAPSGLRLNEQFF
CDR3nt: TGCAGTGCCCCTAGCGGCCTCAGGCTCAATGAGCAGTTCTTC

v_gene: TRBV29-1
d_gene: .
j_gene: TRBJ2-2
abundance: many
CDR3aa: CSVSGQTGNTGELFF
CDR3nt: TGCAGCGTTTCTGGACAGACGGGGAACACCGGGGAGCTGTTTTTT

v_gene: TRBV15
d_gene: TRBD1
j_gene: TRBJ2-5
abundance: many
CDR3aa: CATSSYRGRETQYF
CDR3nt: TGTGCCACCAGCAGCTACAGGGGGCGAGAGACCCAGTACTTC

v_gene: TRBV5-1
d_gene: .
j_gene: TRBJ1-4
abundance: many
CDR3aa: CASSWRPPGLNEKLFF
CDR3nt: TGCGCCAGCAGCTGGAGGCCCCCCGGCCTGAATGAAAAACTGTTTTTT

v_gene: TRBV5-1
d_gene: .
j_gene: TRBJ2-3
abundance: many
CDR3aa: CASSLVEWGSEVYF
CDR3nt: TGCGCCAGCAGCTTGGTGGAGTGGGGCTCCGAAGTGTATTTT

v_gene: TRBV6-6
d_gene: TRBD1
j_gene: TRBJ1-6
abundance: many
CDR3aa: CASSSPGGRGGSPLHF
CDR3nt: TGTGCCAGCAGTTCGCCAGGGGGCCGGGGGGGTTCACCCCTCCACTTT

v_gene: TRBV5-1
d_gene: .
j_gene: TRBJ1-4
abundance: many
CDR3aa: CASSLTGANEKLFF
CDR3nt: TGCGCCAGCAGCTTAACCGGGGCTAATGAAAAACTGTTTTTT

v_gene: TRBV5-1
d_gene: .
j_gene: TRBJ2-5
abundance: many
CDR3aa: CASCLGQPQETQYF
CDR3nt: TGCGCCAGCTGTCTAGGCCAACCCCAAGAGACCCAGTACTTC

v_gene: TRBV5-1
d_gene: .
j_gene: TRBJ1-6
abundance: many
CDR3aa: CASSLVPGPDSPLHF
CDR3nt: TGCGCCAGCAGCTTGGTTCCAGGGCCGGATTCACCCCTCCACTTT

v_gene: TRBV12-3/TRBV12-4
d_gene: .
j_gene: TRBJ1-2
abundance: many
CDR3aa: CASSFSGAVYGYTF
CDR3nt: TGTGCCAGCAGTTTTTCTGGGGCGGTCTATGGCTACACCTTC

v_gene: TRBV5-6
d_gene: .
j_gene: TRBJ2-7
abundance: many
CDR3aa: CASSLGGFSTYEQYF
CDR3nt: TGTGCCAGCAGCTTGGGCGGGTTCTCTACCTACGAGCAGTACTTC

v_gene: TRBV28
d_gene: .
j_gene: TRBJ1-6
abundance: many
CDR3aa: CASSSSGRGQGNSPLHF
CDR3nt: TGTGCCAGCAGTTCTTCAGGACGGGGGCAGGGGAATTCACCCCTCCACTTT

v_gene: TRBV7-2
d_gene: TRBD2
j_gene: TRBJ2-7
abundance: many
CDR3aa: CASSSRTSAEQYF
CDR3nt: TGTGCCAGCAGCTCAAGGACTAGCGCCGAGCAGTACTTC

v_gene: TRBV27
d_gene: .
j_gene: TRBJ1-4
abundance: many
CDR3aa: CASSFRPLGFATNEKLFF
CDR3nt: TGTGCCAGCAGTTTTCGGCCCTTGGGATTTGCAACTAATGAAAAACTGTTTTTT

v_gene: TRBV7-7
d_gene: .
j_gene: TRBJ2-3
abundance: many
CDR3aa: CASSLGDRYTDTQYF
CDR3nt: TGTGCCAGCAGCTTAGGAGACAGATACACAGATACGCAGTATTTT

v_gene: TRBV25-1
d_gene: .
j_gene: TRBJ2-5
abundance: many
CDR3aa: CASSEWQGRTQYF
CDR3nt: TGTGCCAGCAGTGAATGGCAGGGGAGGACCCAGTACTTC

v_gene: TRBV20-1
d_gene: TRBD2
j_gene: TRBJ2-2
abundance: many
CDR3aa: CSARGFTGLAGGTGELFF
CDR3nt: TGCAGTGCTAGAGGATTTACGGGACTAGCGGGAGGGACCGGGGAGCTGTTTTTT

v_gene: TRBV6-1
d_gene: TRBD1
j_gene: TRBJ2-7
abundance: many
CDR3aa: CASSATGTGAYEQYF
CDR3nt: TGTGCCAGCAGTGCCACCGGGACAGGGGCCTACGAGCAGTACTTC

v_gene: TRBV28
d_gene: TRBD1
j_gene: TRBJ2-2
abundance: many
CDR3aa: CASSFVKWLRDRYTGELFF
CDR3nt: TGTGCCAGCAGTTTCGTCAAGTGGCTCCGGGACAGATACACCGGGGAGCTGTTTTTT

v_gene: TRBV5-1
d_gene: .
j_gene: TRBJ1-5
abundance: many
CDR3aa: CASSYKGEPNQPQHF
CDR3nt: TGCGCCAGCAGCTACAAAGGGGAACCTAATCAGCCCCAGCATTTT

v_gene: TRBV5-1
d_gene: .
j_gene: TRBJ2-3
abundance: many
CDR3aa: CASSLVGLRSTDTQYF
CDR3nt: TGCGCCAGCAGCTTGGTGGGCCTTCGAAGCACAGATACGCAGTATTTT

v_gene: TRBV20-1
d_gene: .
j_gene: TRBJ2-3
abundance: many
CDR3aa: CSARGVAGRSDTQYF
CDR3nt: TGCAGTGCTAGAGGGGTGGCGGGAAGGTCAGATACGCAGTATTTT

v_gene: TRBV27
d_gene: TRBD1
j_gene: TRBJ1-1
abundance: many
CDR3aa: CASSFGTANTEAFF
CDR3nt: TGTGCCAGCAGTTTCGGGACAGCGAACACTGAAGCTTTCTTT

v_gene: TRBV7-3
d_gene: .
j_gene: TRBJ1-3
abundance: many
CDR3aa: CASSSGPGNTIYF
CDR3nt: TGTGCCAGCAGCTCTGGACCCGGAAACACCATATATTTT

v_gene: TRBV5-1
d_gene: .
j_gene: TRBJ2-5
abundance: many
CDR3aa: CASSLGAAGQETQYF
CDR3nt: TGCGCCAGCAGCTTGGGCGCTGCGGGGCAAGAGACCCAGTACTTC

v_gene: TRBV20-1
d_gene: .
j_gene: TRBJ2-2
abundance: many
CDR3aa: CSARDPANPATGELFF
CDR3nt: TGCAGTGCTAGAGATCCCGCGAACCCGGCCACCGGGGAGCTGTTTTTT

v_gene: TRBV20-1
d_gene: .
j_gene: TRBJ2-3
abundance: many
CDR3aa: CSASKPTDTQYF
CDR3nt: TGCAGTGCTAGTAAACCCACAGATACGCAGTATTTT

v_gene: TRBV14
d_gene: TRBD2
j_gene: TRBJ2-7
abundance: many
CDR3aa: CASSPWTSGSYEQYF
CDR3nt: TGTGCCAGCAGCCCCTGGACTAGCGGTTCCTACGAGCAGTACTTC

v_gene: TRBV7-3
d_gene: .
j_gene: TRBJ2-1
abundance: many
CDR3aa: CASSLVRAAEQFF
CDR3nt: TGTGCCAGCAGCTTAGTCAGGGCGGCTGAGCAGTTCTTC

v_gene: TRBV10-2
d_gene: .
j_gene: TRBJ1-2
abundance: .
CDR3aa: CASSESSGLKYGYTF
CDR3nt: TGCGCCAGCAGTGAGTCGTCGGGGTTAAAGTATGGCTACACCTTC

v_gene: TRBV20-1
d_gene: TRBD2
j_gene: TRBJ2-5
abundance: many
CDR3aa: CSARTSGGETQYF
CDR3nt: TGCAGTGCCCGGACTAGCGGGGGAGAGACCCAGTACTTC

v_gene: TRBV20-1
d_gene: TRBD2
j_gene: TRBJ2-5
abundance: many
CDR3aa: CSASQGTSGLEETQYF
CDR3nt: TGCAGTGCTAGCCAAGGGACTAGCGGGTTAGAAGAGACCCAGTACTTC

v_gene: TRBV11-3
d_gene: .
j_gene: TRBJ2-2
abundance: .
CDR3aa: CASSHAPNTGELFF
CDR3nt: TGTGCCAGCAGCCACGCACCGAACACCGGGGAGCTGTTTTTT

v_gene: TRBV7-2
d_gene: .
j_gene: TRBJ1-2
abundance: many
CDR3aa: CASSLMGYGYTF
CDR3nt: TGTGCCAGCAGCTTAATGGGCTATGGCTACACCTTC

v_gene: TRBV6-6
d_gene: .
j_gene: TRBJ2-7
abundance: many
CDR3aa: CASSTTREQYF
CDR3nt: TGTGCCAGCAGTACAACTCGCGAGCAGTACTTC

v_gene: TRBV6-5
d_gene: TRBD2
j_gene: TRBJ2-1
abundance: many
CDR3aa: CASRGGGYNEQFF
CDR3nt: TGTGCCAGCAGGGGCGGGGGGTACAATGAGCAGTTCTTC

v_gene: TRBV5-6
d_gene: .
j_gene: TRBJ1-3
abundance: many
CDR3aa: CASSLGFSGNTIYF
CDR3nt: TGTGCCAGCAGCTTGGGATTCTCTGGAAACACCATATATTTT

v_gene: TRBV7-2
d_gene: .
j_gene: TRBJ1-5
abundance: many
CDR3aa: CASSLDGRPQHF
CDR3nt: TGTGCCAGCAGCTTAGACGGGAGGCCCCAGCATTTT

v_gene: TRBV5-1
d_gene: .
j_gene: TRBJ2-5
abundance: many
CDR3aa: CASSLHLSGF
CDR3nt: TGCGCCAGCAGCTTGCATCTATCTGGATTC

v_gene: TRBV15
d_gene: .
j_gene: TRBJ2-3
abundance: many
CDR3aa: CATSTIDGRQDTQYF
CDR3nt: TGTGCCACCAGCACTATCGACGGGCGCCAAGATACGCAGTATTTT

v_gene: TRBV20-1
d_gene: .
j_gene: TRBJ2-5
abundance: many
CDR3aa: CSAAVPTFYPQETQYF
CDR3nt: TGCAGTGCCGCGGTACCCACCTTCTACCCCCAAGAGACCCAGTACTTC

v_gene: TRBV2
d_gene: .
j_gene: TRBJ1-1
abundance: large
CDR3aa: CASSEAGITEAFF
CDR3nt: TGTGCCAGCAGTGAAGCAGGCATCACTGAAGCTTTCTTT

v_gene: TRBV20-1
d_gene: .
j_gene: TRBJ2-1
abundance: many
CDR3aa: CSAPHSGGRASSLREQFF
CDR3nt: TGCAGTGCCCCCCATTCGGGGGGCCGGGCTTCATCCCTCCGGGAGCAGTTCTTC

v_gene: TRBV5-1
d_gene: TRBD1
j_gene: TRBJ2-2
abundance: many
CDR3aa: CASSTDRTGELFF
CDR3nt: TGCGCCAGCAGCACGGACAGGACCGGGGAGCTGTTTTTT

v_gene: TRBV7-8
d_gene: .
j_gene: TRBJ2-3
abundance: many
CDR3aa: CASNPSSKDTQYF
CDR3nt: TGTGCCAGCAACCCTAGTTCTAAAGATACGCAGTATTTT

v_gene: TRBV10-2
d_gene: .
j_gene: TRBJ1-5
abundance: many
CDR3aa: CASSESGGNQPQHF
CDR3nt: TGCGCCAGCAGTGAGTCGGGGGGGAACCAGCCCCAGCATTTT

v_gene: TRBV7-6
d_gene: TRBD2
j_gene: TRBJ2-7
abundance: many
CDR3aa: CASSFVREGRGNEQYF
CDR3nt: TGTGCCAGCAGCTTTGTGCGGGAGGGCCGCGGGAACGAGCAGTACTTC

v_gene: TRBV10-1
d_gene: TRBD1
j_gene: TRBJ1-1
abundance: few
CDR3aa: CASSGKRTGGTEAFF
CDR3nt: TGCGCCAGCAGTGGGAAGAGGACAGGGGGCACTGAAGCTTTCTTT

v_gene: TRBV5-1
d_gene: .
j_gene: TRBJ2-5
abundance: many
CDR3aa: CASSHQETQYF
CDR3nt: TGCGCCAGCAGCCACCAAGAGACCCAGTACTTC

v_gene: TRBV7-9
d_gene: TRBD2
j_gene: TRBJ2-7
abundance: many
CDR3aa: CASSWEAGGIYEQYF
CDR3nt: TGTGCCAGCAGCTGGGAAGCGGGAGGTATTTACGAGCAGTACTTC

v_gene: TRBV6-5
d_gene: .
j_gene: TRBJ2-6
abundance: many
CDR3aa: CASRNALGGKANVLTF
CDR3nt: TGTGCCAGCAGAAACGCCCTAGGTGGCAAGGCCAACGTCCTGACTTTC

v_gene: TRBV9
d_gene: .
j_gene: TRBJ2-3
abundance: many
CDR3aa: CASSVVGVSTDTQYF
CDR3nt: TGTGCCAGCAGCGTAGTGGGAGTTAGCACAGATACGCAGTATTTT